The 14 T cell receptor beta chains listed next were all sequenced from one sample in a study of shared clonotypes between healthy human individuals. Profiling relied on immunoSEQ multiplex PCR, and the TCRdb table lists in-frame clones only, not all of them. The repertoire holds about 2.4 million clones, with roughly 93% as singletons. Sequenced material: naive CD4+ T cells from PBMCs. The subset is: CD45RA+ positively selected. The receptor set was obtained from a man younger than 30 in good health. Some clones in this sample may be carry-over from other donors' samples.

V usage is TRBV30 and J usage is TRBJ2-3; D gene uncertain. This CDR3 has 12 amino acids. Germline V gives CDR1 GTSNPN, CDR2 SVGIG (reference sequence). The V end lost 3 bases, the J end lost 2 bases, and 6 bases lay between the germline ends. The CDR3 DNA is TGTGCCTGGAGAAATAACACAGATACGCAGTATTTT. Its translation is CAWRNNTDTQYF.

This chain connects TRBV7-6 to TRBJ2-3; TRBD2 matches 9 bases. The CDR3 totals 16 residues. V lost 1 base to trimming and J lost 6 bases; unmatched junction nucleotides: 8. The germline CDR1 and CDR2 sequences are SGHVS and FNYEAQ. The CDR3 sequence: CASSLVPSGKGDTQYF. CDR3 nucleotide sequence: TGTGCCAGCAGCTTAGTCCCTAGCGGGAAGGGGGATACGCAGTATTTT.

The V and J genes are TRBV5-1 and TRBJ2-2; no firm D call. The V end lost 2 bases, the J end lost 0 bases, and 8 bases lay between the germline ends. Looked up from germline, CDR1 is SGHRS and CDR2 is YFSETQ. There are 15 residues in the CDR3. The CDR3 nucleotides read TGCGCCAGCAGCTTCTCCCCCCCGAACACCGGGGAGCTGTTTTTT. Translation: CASSFSPPNTGELFF.

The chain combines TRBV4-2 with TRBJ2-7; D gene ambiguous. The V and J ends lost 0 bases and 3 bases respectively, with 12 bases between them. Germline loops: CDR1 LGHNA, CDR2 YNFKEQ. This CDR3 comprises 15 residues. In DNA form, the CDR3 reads TGTGCCAGCAGCCAAGATATTCAAAGATACTACGAGCAGTACTTC. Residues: CASSQDIQRYYEQYF.

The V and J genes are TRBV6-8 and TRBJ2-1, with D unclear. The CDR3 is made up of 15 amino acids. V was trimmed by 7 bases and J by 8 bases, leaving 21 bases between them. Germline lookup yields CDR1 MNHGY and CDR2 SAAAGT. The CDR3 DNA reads TGTGCCAGCATCCCCACCCCCGACCCCCGGGATGAGCAGTTCTTC. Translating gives CASIPTPDPRDEQFF.

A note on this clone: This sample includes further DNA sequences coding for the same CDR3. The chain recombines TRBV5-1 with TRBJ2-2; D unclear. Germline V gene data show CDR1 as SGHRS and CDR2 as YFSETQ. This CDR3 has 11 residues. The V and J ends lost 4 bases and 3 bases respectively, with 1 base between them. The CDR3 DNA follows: TGCGCCAGCAGCGACACCGGGGAGCTGTTTTTT. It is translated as CASSDTGELFF.

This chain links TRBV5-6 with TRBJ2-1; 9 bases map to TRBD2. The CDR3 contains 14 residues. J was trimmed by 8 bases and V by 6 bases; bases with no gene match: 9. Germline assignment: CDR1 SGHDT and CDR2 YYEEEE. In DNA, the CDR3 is TGTGCCAGCACCGTAGCGGGAGTAACGGATGAGCAGTTCTTC. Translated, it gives CASTVAGVTDEQFF.

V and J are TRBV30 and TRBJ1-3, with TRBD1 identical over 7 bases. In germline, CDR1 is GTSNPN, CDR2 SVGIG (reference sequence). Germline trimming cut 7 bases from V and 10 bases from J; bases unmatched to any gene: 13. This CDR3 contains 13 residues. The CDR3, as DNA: TGTGCCTCGGAGCCGGACAGGCTGGGAACCATATATTTT. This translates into CASEPDRLGTIYF.

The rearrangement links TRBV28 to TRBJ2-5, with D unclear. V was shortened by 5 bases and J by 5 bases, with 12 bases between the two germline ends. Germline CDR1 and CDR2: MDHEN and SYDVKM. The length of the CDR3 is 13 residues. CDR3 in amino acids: CASSPGLQETQYF. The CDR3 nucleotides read TGTGCCAGCAGTCCCGGCCTTCAGGAGACCCAGTACTTC.

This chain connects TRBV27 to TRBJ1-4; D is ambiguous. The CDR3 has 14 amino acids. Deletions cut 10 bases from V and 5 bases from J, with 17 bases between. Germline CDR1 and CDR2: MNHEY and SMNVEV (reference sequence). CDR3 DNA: TGTGCCACCGGACCCAGAAGTTTCAATGAAAAACTGTTTTTT. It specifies CATGPRSFNEKLFF.

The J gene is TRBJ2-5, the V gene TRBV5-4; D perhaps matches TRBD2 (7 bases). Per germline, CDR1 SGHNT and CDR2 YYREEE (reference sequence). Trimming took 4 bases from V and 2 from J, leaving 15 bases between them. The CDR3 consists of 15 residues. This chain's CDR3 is CASSGPAGTQETQYF. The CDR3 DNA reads TGTGCCAGCAGCGGGCCAGCGGGGACACAAGAGACCCAGTACTTC.

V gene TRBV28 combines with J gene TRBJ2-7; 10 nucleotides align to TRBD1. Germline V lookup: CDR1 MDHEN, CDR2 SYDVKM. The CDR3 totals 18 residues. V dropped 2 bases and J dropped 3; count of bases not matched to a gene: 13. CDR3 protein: CASSLPNPGTGVLYEQYF. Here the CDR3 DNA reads TGTGCCAGCAGTTTACCGAACCCTGGGACAGGGGTTCTCTACGAGCAGTACTTC.

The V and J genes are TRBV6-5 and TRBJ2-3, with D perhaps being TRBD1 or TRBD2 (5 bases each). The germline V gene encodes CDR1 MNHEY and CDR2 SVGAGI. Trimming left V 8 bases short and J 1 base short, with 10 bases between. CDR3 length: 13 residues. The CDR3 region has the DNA TGTGCCAGCGGAGTGGGGGGCACAGATACGCAGTATTTT. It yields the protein CASGVGGTDTQYF.

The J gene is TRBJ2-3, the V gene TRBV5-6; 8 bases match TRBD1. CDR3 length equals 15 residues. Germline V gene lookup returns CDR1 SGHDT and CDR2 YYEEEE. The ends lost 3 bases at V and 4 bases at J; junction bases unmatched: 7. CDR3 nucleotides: TGTGCCAGCAGCTCCGGACAGGGTTCCGCAGATACGCAGTATTTT. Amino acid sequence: CASSSGQGSADTQYF.